Each of the 4 T cell receptor beta chains below was sequenced from the same sample in a study of T-cell reconstitution after alpha-beta-depleted transplantation in children. The library targeted TCRbeta and was prepared with unique molecular identifiers. TCRdb passed the PCR reads through MiXCR, listing each CDR3 protein once. The sample yields 190,000 or so distinct CDR3 sequences, about 6.4% seen once. The sequencing here drew on PBMCs from the stem cell graft donor, taken from the stem cell graft. These receptor sequences come from a human donor who donated a stem cell graft to a child with Wiskott-Aldrich syndrome.

The J gene is TRBJ2-6, the V gene TRBV7-8; TRBD1 aligns across 7 bases. Germline V gene data show CDR1 as SGHVS and CDR2 as FQNEAQ. The CDR3 is made up of 17 amino acids. After removal of 5 bases from V and 2 bases from J, the junction contained 9 bases not matched to a gene. The DNA for the CDR3 is TGTGCCAGCAGCACGCGAGGACAGGTCGCTGGGGCCAACGTCCTGACTTTC. As protein: CASSTRGQVAGANVLTF.

There are many counts of this clonotype. V is TRBV29-1 and J is TRBJ2-5; D call uncertain. CDR3 length equals 14 residues. Germline CDR1 is SQVTM and CDR2 is ANQGSEA. Trimming shortened V by 1 base and J by 0 bases, and 9 bases separated the two germline ends. Here the CDR3 reads CSVEVRGNQETQYF. CDR3 DNA sequence: TGCAGCGTTGAAGTGCGTGGGAACCAAGAGACCCAGTACTTC.

Ten or more counts support this clonotype. The rearrangement links TRBV7-2 to TRBJ2-7; 9 bases line up with TRBD1. CDR1 and CDR2 (germline): SGHTA, FQGNSA. The CDR3 loop spans 15 amino acids. The V gene end was trimmed by 3 bases and the J gene end by 7 bases; junction bases not matched to a gene: 10. CDR3 loop: CASSFTGQGHEEQYF. The CDR3 coding sequence is TGTGCCAGCAGCTTCACGGGACAGGGACATGAGGAGCAGTACTTC. The whole variable domain, remainder taken from reference TRBV7-2 and TRBJ2-7, is GAGVSQSPSNKVTEKGKDVELRCDPISGHTALYWYRQSLGQGLEFLIYFQGNSAPDKSGLPSDRFSAERTGGSVSTLTIQRTQQEDSAVYLCASSFTGQGHEEQYFGPGTRLTVT.

In its sample, this clonotype was seen many times. The chain carries TRBV29-1 and TRBJ2-7; TRBD1 or TRBD2 may be the D gene (6 bases each). V was shortened by 5 bases and J by 4 bases, with 18 bases between the two germline ends. The CDR3 runs to 14 residues. Germline V CDR1 and CDR2: SQVTM, ANQGSEA. Here the CDR3 reads CSVLTGRRGYEQYF. The CDR3 nucleotides read TGCAGCGTTTTAACAGGGAGGAGGGGGTACGAGCAGTACTTC.